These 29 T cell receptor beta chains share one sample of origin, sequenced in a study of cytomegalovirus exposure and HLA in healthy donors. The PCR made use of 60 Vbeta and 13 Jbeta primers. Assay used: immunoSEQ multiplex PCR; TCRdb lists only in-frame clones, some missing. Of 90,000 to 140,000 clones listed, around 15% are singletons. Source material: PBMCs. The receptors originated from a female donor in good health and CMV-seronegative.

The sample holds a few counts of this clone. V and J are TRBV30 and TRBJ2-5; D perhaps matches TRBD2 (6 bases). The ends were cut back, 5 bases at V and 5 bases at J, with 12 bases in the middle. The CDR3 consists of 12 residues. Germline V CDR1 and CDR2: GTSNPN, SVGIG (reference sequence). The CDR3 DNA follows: TGTGCCTGGGGCTCTCGGGGGGAGACCCAGTACTTC. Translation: CAWGSRGETQYF.

Here the CDR3 reads CASSLGMTGDYEQYF. The CDR3 DNA follows: TGTGCCAGCAGCTTAGGGATGACAGGGGACTACGAGCAGTACTTC. The chain has TRBV7-9 and TRBJ2-7; 8 nucleotides align to TRBD1. In germline, CDR1 is SEHNR, CDR2 FQNEAQ (reference sequence). The CDR3 is 15 residues long. V lost 1 base and J lost 3; bases outside the gene matches: 5.

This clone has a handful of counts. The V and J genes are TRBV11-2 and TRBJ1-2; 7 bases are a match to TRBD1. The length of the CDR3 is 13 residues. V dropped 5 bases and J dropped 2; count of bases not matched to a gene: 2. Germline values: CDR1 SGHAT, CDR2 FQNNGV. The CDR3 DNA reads TGTGCCAGCAGCGAGACAGGGAACTATGGCTACACCTTC. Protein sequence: CASSETGNYGYTF.

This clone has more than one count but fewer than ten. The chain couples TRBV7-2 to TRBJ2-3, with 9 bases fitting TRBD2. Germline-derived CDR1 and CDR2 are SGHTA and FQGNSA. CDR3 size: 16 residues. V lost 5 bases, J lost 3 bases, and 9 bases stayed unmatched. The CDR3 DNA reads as TGTGCCAGCAGCCAATTAGCGGGAGCACGGACAGATACGCAGTATTTT. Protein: CASSQLAGARTDTQYF.

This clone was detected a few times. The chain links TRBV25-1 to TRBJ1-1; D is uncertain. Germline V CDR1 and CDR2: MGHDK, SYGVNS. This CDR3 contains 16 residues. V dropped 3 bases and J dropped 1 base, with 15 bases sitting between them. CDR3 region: CASSDLGRSWNTEAFF. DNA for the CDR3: TGTGCCAGCAGTGATTTGGGGAGATCGTGGAACACTGAAGCTTTCTTT.

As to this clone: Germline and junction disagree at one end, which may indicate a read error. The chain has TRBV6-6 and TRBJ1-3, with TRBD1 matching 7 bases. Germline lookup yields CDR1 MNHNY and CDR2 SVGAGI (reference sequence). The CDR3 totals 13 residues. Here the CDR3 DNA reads TGTGCCAGCAGTTACTCGATTGGGGACAGATTCAATTTT. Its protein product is CASSYSIGDRFNF.

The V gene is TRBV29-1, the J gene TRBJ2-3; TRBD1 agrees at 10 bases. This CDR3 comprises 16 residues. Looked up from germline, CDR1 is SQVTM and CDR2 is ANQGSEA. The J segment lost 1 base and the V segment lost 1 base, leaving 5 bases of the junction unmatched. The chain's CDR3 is CSVEAGQGPGTDTQYF. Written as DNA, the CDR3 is TGCAGCGTTGAAGCGGGACAGGGGCCAGGCACAGATACGCAGTATTTT.

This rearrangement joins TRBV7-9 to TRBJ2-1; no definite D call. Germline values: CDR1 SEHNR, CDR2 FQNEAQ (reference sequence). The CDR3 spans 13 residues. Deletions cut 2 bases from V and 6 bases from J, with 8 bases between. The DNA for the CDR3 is TGTGCCAGCAGCTTACAAGCAAGCAATGAGCAGTTCTTC. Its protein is CASSLQASNEQFF.

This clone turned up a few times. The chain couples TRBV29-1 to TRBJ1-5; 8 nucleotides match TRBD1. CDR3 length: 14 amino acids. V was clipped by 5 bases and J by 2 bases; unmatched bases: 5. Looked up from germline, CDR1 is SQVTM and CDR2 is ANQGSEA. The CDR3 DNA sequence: TGCAGCGTTATAGGACAGGGCGGCAATCAGCCCCAGCATTTT. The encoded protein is CSVIGQGGNQPQHF.

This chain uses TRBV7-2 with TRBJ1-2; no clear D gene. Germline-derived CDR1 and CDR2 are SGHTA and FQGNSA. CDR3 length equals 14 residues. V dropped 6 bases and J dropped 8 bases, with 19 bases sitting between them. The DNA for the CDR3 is TGTGCCAGCAGGCCTCAGGCGGGGTTGGGGGGCTACACCTTC. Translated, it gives CASRPQAGLGGYTF.

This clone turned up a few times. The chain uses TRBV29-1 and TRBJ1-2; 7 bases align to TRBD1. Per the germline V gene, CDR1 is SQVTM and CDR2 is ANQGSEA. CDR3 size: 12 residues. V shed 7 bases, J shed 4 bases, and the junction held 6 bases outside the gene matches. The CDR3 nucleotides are TGCAGCGGTCTAGGGGGCCTCTATGGCTACACCTTC. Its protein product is CSGLGGLYGYTF.

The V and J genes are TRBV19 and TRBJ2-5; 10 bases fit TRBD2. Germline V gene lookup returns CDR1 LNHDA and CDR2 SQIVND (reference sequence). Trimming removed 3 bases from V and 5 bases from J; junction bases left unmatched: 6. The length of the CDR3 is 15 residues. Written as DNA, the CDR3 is TGTGCCAGTAGTATCAAAGCGGGAGGGGGTGAGACCCAGTACTTC. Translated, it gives CASSIKAGGGETQYF. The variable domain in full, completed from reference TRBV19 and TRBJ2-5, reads DGGITQSPKYLFRKEGQNVTLSCEQNLNHDAMYWYRQDPGQGLRLIYYSQIVNDFQKGDIAEGYSVSREKKESFPLTVTSAQKNPTAFYLCASSIKAGGGETQYFGPGTRLLVL.

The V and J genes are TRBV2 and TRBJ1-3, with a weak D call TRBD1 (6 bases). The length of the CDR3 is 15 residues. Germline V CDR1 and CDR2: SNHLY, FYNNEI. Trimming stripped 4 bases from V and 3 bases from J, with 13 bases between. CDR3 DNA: TGTGCCAGCAGTGTCGCGGGGGCATTTGGAAACACCATATATTTT. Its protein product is CASSVAGAFGNTIYF. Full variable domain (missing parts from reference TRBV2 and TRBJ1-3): EPEVTQTPSHQVTQMGQEVILRCVPISNHLYFYWYRQILGQKVEFLVSFYNNEISEKSEIFDDQFSVERPDGSNFTLKIRSTKLEDSAMYFCASSVAGAFGNTIYFGEGSWLTVV.

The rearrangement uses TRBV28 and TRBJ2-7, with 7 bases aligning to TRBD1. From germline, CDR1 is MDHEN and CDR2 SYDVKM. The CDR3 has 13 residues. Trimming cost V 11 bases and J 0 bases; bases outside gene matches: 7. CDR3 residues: CACRDRPSYEQYF. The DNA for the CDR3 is TGTGCCTGTCGGGACAGACCCTCCTACGAGCAGTACTTC.

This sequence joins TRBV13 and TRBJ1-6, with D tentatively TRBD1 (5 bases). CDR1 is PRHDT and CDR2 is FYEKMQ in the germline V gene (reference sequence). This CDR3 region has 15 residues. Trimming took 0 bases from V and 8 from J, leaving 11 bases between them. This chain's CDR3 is CASSLGGEGYSPLHF. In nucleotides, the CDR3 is TGTGCCAGCAGCTTAGGAGGGGAAGGGTATTCACCCCTCCACTTT.

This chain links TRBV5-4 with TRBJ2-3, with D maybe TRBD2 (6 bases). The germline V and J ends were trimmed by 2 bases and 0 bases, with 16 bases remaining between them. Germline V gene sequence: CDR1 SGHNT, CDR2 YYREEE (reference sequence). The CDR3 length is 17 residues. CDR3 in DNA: TGTGCCAGCAGCTTACGTAGAGGGAGGATTAGCACAGATACGCAGTATTTT. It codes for CASSLRRGRISTDTQYF.

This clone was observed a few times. The CDR3 nucleotides read TGTGCCATCAGTGAAACAGGGGCTAGATATAATGAGCAGTTCTTC. Translating gives CAISETGARYNEQFF. J is TRBJ2-1 and V is TRBV10-3, with 7 positions matching TRBD1. J gave up 7 bases and V 3 bases, and 9 bases lay outside the gene matches. CDR3 length: 15 amino acids. CDR1 is ENHRY and CDR2 is SYGVKD in the germline V gene.

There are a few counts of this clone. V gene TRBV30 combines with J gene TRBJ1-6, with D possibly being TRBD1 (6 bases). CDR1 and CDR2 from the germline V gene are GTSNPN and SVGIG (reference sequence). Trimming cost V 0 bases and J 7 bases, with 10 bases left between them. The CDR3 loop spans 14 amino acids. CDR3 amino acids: CAWSVSQGNSPLHF. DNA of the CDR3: TGTGCCTGGAGTGTAAGTCAGGGGAATTCACCCCTCCACTTT.

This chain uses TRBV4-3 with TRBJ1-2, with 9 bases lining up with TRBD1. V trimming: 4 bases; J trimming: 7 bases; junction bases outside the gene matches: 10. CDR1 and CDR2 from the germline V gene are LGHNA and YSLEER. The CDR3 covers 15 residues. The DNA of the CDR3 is TGCGCCAGCAGCCCCAACTTAACAGGGGGCGGTGGCTACACCTTC. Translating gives CASSPNLTGGGGYTF.

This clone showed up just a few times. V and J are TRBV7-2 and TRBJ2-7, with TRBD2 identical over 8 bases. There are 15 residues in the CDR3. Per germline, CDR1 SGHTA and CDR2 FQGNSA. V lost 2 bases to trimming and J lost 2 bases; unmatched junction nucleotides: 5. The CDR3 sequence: CASSLLGLGPYEQYF. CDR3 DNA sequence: TGTGCCAGCAGCTTACTGGGACTAGGGCCCTACGAGCAGTACTTC.

CDR3 region: CASSLATFGETQYF. The CDR3 DNA reads as TGCGCCAGCAGCTTGGCTACTTTCGGGGAGACCCAGTACTTC. The rearrangement uses TRBV5-1 and TRBJ2-5; no clear D. The ends were cut back, 0 bases at V and 5 bases at J, with 11 bases in the middle. From germline, CDR1 is SGHRS and CDR2 YFSETQ. CDR3 length: 14 residues. Looking up the rest from reference TRBV5-1 and TRBJ2-5 gives the full variable domain: KAGVTQTPRYLIKTRGQQVTLSCSPISGHRSVSWYQQTPGQGLQFLFEYFSETQRNKGNFPGRFSGRQFSNSRSEMNVSTLELGDSALYLCASSLATFGETQYFGPGTRLLVL.

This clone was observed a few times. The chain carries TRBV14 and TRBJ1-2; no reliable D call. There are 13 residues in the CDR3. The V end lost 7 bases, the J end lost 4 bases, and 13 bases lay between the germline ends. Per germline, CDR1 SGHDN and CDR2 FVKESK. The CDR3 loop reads CASTFGVSYGYTF. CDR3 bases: TGTGCCAGCACTTTCGGGGTCAGCTATGGCTACACCTTC.

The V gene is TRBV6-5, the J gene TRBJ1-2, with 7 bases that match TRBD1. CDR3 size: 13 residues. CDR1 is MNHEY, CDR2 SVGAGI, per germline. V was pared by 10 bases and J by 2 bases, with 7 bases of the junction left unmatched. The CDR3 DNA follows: TGTGCCACCATGGTACAGGGGAACTATGGCTACACCTTC. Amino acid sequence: CATMVQGNYGYTF.

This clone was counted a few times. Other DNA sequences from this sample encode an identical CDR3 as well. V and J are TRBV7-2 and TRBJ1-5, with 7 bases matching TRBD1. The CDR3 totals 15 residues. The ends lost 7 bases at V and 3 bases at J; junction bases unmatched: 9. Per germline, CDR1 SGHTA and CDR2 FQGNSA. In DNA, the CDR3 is TGTGCCAGCAACTTTGCAGGGGGAAACAATCAGCCCCAGCATTTT. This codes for CASNFAGGNNQPQHF.

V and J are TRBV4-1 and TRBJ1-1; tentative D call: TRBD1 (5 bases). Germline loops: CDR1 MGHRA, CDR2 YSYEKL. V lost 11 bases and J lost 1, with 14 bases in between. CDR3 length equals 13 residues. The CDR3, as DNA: TGCGCCGGGGGGAGAGGGCGGAACACTGAAGCTTTCTTT. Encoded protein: CAGGRGRNTEAFF.

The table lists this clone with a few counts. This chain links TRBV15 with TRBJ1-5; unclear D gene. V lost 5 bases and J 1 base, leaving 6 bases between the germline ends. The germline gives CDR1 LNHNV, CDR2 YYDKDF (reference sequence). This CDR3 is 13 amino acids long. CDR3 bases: TGTGCCACCAGCGGGCAGAGCAATCAGCCCCAGCATTTT. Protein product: CATSGQSNQPQHF.

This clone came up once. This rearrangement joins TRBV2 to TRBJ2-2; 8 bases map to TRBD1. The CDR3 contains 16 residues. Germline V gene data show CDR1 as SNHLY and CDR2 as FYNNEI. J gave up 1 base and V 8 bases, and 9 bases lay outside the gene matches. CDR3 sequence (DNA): TGTGCCAGCCGGTTCTTCGGACAGGGGAACACCGGGGAGCTGTTTTTT. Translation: CASRFFGQGNTGELFF.

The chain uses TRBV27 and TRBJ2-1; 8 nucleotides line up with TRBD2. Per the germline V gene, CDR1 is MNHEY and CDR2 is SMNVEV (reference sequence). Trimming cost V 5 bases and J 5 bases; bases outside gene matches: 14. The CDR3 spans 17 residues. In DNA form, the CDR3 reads TGTGCCAGCAGTCCTAGGACTAGCCCAAGAGTCCACAATGAGCAGTTCTTC. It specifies CASSPRTSPRVHNEQFF.

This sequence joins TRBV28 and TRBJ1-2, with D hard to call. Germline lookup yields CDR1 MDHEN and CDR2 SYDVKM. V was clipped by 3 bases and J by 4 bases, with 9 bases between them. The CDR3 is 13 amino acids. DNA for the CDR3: TGTGCCAGCAGTTTTCGCGGGCTCTATGGCTACACCTTC. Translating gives CASSFRGLYGYTF.